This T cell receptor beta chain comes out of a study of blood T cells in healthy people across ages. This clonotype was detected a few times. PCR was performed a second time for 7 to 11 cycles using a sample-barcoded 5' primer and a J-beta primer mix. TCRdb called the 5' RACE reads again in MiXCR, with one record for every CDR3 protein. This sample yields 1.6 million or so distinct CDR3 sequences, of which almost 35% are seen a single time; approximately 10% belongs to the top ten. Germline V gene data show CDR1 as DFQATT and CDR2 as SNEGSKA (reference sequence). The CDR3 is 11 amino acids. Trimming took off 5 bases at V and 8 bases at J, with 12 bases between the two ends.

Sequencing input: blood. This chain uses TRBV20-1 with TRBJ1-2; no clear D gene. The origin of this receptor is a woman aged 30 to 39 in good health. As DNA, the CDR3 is TGCAGTGCTCTGGCGTTAGTAGGCTACACCTTC. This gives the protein CSALALVGYTF.